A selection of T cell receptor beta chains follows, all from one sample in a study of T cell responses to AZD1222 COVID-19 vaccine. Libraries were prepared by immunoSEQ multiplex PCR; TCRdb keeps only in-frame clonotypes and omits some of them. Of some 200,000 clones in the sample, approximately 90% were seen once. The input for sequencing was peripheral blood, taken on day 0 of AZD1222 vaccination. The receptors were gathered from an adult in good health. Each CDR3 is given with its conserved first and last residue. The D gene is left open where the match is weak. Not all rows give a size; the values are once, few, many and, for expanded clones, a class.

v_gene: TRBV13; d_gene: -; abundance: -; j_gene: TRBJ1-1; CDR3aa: CASSLRAENTEAFF; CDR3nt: TGTGCCAGCAGCTTAAGGGCAGAGAACACTGAAGCTTTCTTT
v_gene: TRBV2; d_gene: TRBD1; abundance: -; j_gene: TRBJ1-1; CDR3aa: CASRTQGAIAEAFF; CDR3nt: TGTGCCAGCAGGACACAGGGGGCTATCGCTGAAGCTTTCTTT
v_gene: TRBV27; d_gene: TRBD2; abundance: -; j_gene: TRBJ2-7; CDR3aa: CASSARTSDYEQYF; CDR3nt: TGTGCCAGCAGCGCTAGGACTAGCGACTACGAGCAGTACTTC
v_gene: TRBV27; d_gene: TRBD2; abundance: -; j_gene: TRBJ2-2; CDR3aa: CASMGTSHTTNTGELFF; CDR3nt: TGTGCCAGCATGGGGACTAGCCACACCACTAACACCGGGGAGCTGTTTTTT
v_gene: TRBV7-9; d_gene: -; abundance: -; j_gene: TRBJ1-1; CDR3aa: CASRIQGEAFF; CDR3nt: TGTGCCAGCAGAATTCAGGGTGAAGCTTTCTTT
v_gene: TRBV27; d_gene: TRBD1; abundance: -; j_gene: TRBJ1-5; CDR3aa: CASSPSGQGNQPQHF; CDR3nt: TGTGCCAGCAGTCCCTCGGGACAGGGCAATCAGCCCCAGCATTTT
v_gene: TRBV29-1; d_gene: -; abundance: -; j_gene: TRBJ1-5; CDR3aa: CSVEGSGINQPQHF; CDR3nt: TGCAGCGTTGAAGGGTCAGGGATCAATCAGCCCCAGCATTTT
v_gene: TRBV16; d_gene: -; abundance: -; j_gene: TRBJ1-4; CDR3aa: CASSPSPVGWKLFF; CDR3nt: TGTGCCAGCAGCCCTTCTCCGGTGGGGTGGAAACTGTTTTTT
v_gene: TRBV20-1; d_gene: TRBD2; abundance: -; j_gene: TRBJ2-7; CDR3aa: CSASALALSYEQYF; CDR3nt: TGCAGTGCTAGTGCACTAGCGCTCTCCTACGAGCAGTACTTC
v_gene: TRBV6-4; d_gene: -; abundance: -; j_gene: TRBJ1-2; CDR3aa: CASSDLGWINYGYTF; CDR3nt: TGTGCCAGCAGCGACCTGGGATGGATTAACTATGGCTACACCTTC
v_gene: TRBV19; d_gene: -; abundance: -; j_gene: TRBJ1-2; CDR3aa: CASSIGGDGYTF; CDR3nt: TGTGCCAGTAGTATAGGCGGGGATGGCTACACCTTC
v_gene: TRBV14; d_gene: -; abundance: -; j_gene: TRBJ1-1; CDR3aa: CASSPADRNTEAFF; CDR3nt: TGTGCCAGCAGCCCCGCGGACAGAAACACTGAAGCTTTCTTT
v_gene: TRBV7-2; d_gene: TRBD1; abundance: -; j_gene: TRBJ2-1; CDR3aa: CASSLSRDRVPYNEQFF; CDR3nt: TGTGCCAGCAGCTTATCCCGGGACAGGGTCCCCTACAATGAGCAGTTCTTC
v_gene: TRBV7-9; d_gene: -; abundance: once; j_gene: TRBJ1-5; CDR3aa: CASSTDLTEVGGQPQHF; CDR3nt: TGTGCCAGCAGCACCGATTTGACGGAGGTGGGTGGTCAGCCCCAGCATTTT
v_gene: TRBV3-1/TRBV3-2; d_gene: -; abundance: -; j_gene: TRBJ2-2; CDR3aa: CASSQDQWANTGELFF; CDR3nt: TGTGCCAGCAGCCAAGATCAATGGGCGAACACCGGGGAGCTGTTTTTT
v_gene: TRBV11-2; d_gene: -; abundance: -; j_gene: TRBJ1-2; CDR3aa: CASSLGDRKNF; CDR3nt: TGTGCCAGCAGCTTAGGGGACCGTAAAAACTTC
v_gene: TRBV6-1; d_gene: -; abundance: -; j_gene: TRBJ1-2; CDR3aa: CASSEGTDRRGYTF; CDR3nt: TGTGCCAGCAGTGAAGGTACGGACCGAAGGGGCTACACCTTC
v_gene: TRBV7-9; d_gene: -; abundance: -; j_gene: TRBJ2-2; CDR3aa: CASSLGQVAIGFTGELFF; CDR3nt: TGTGCCAGCAGCCTCGGGCAGGTAGCTATTGGGTTCACCGGGGAGCTGTTTTTT
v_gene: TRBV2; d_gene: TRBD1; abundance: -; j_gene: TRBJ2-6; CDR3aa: CASLPGQGVAGANVLTF; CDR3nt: TGTGCCAGCTTACCGGGACAGGGAGTAGCTGGGGCCAACGTCCTGACTTTC